The next 20 T cell receptor beta chains were all read from a single sample in a study of blood T cell repertoires in COVID-19. The protocol was immunoSEQ multiplex PCR, while the TCRdb copy is restricted to in-frame clones and leaves out a portion. The sample comprises around 56,000 clones, roughly 90% of which are singletons, and about 18% rests with the top ten. The source material was peripheral blood. The receptors stem from a human donor in a cohort sampled during active COVID-19.

This chain connects TRBV10-3 to TRBJ1-5; D is undetermined. The CDR3 is 14 amino acids. Germline V gene sequence: CDR1 ENHRY, CDR2 SYGVKD. The V gene lost 4 bases and the J gene lost 4 bases, with 11 bases spanning the gap. Written as DNA, the CDR3 is TGTGCCATCAGTGGAGACGGAGGGAATCAGCCCCAGCATTTT. Encoded protein: CAISGDGGNQPQHF.

V gene TRBV27 combines with J gene TRBJ1-6; 7 bases are a match to TRBD1. With V trimmed by 5 bases and J by 0 bases, 7 bases remained unmatched. Germline assignment: CDR1 MNHEY and CDR2 SMNVEV (reference sequence). The CDR3 loop spans 17 amino acids. This chain's CDR3 is CASSKTGISSYNSPLHF. CDR3 nucleotides: TGTGCCAGCAGTAAGACAGGGATAAGCTCCTATAATTCACCCCTCCACTTT.

V usage is TRBV5-1 and J usage is TRBJ1-4; D call uncertain. Trimming took 1 base from V and 5 from J, leaving 12 bases between them. This CDR3 has 15 amino acids. Germline V gives CDR1 SGHRS, CDR2 YFSETQ. The CDR3 sequence: CASSLSATRNEKLFF. For the CDR3, the DNA is TGCGCCAGCAGCTTGTCGGCGACACGGAATGAAAAACTGTTTTTT.

This sequence joins TRBV6-4 and TRBJ2-2; D not certain. This CDR3 is built from 13 residues. Germline V lookup: CDR1 MRHNA, CDR2 SNTAGT. V lost 2 bases and J 5 bases, leaving 6 bases between the germline ends. The CDR3 bases are TGTGCCAGCAGTGACAGAACTACCGGGGAGCTGTTTTTT. Protein sequence: CASSDRTTGELFF.

This chain links TRBV30 with TRBJ2-1, with TRBD1 identical over 7 bases. The germline CDR1 and CDR2 sequences are GTSNPN and SVGIG (reference sequence). J lost 3 bases, V lost 3 bases, and 2 bases had no gene match. This CDR3 has 13 residues. DNA of the CDR3: TGTGCCTGGAGAAGGGACAGCTACAATGAGCAGTTCTTC. Translated, it gives CAWRRDSYNEQFF.

This chain links TRBV29-1 with TRBJ1-1, with TRBD1 identical over 7 bases. The trim removed 4 bases at V and 1 base at J, leaving 3 bases unmatched. Germline lookup yields CDR1 SQVTM and CDR2 ANQGSEA. The CDR3 covers 13 residues. As DNA, the CDR3 is TGCAGCGTTGGGGCAGGGGGGAACACTGAAGCTTTCTTT. It encodes CSVGAGGNTEAFF.

The chain is built from TRBV21-1 and TRBJ1-1. TRBV21-1 is tagged as a pseudogene. This CDR3 region has 14 residues. As DNA, the CDR3 is TGTGCCAGCACCCTATTCGAAGAGGACACTGAAGCTTTCTTT. It yields the protein CASTLFEEDTEAFF.

J is TRBJ2-3 and V is TRBV5-1, with D unclear. The CDR3 is 12 amino acids. Germline values: CDR1 SGHRS, CDR2 YFSETQ. V was pared by 0 bases and J by 6 bases, with 5 bases between. CDR3 bases: TGCGCCAGCAGCTTGGCCGCGGATACGCAGTATTTT. Its protein is CASSLAADTQYF. The full variable domain, in which reference TRBV5-1 and TRBJ2-3 provide the parts outside the CDR3, is KAGVTQTPRYLIKTRGQQVTLSCSPISGHRSVSWYQQTPGQGLQFLFEYFSETQRNKGNFPGRFSGRQFSNSRSEMNVSTLELGDSALYLCASSLAADTQYFGPGTRLTVL.

The chain carries TRBV2 and TRBJ2-7; TRBD2 matches at 8 bases. Germline V gene sequence: CDR1 SNHLY, CDR2 FYNNEI. The length of the CDR3 is 14 residues. Trimming removed 6 bases from V and 6 bases from J; junction bases left unmatched: 10. CDR3 residues: CASRAGTRLSEQYF. CDR3 in DNA: TGTGCCAGCAGGGCCGGGACTAGGCTTTCCGAGCAGTACTTC.

The chain has TRBV18 and TRBJ1-1, with a possible D match to TRBD1 (6 bases). The CDR3 extends over 16 amino acids. Trimming removed 3 bases from V and 4 bases from J, with 18 bases in between. From germline, CDR1 is KGHSH and CDR2 LQKENI. CDR3: CASSPFTGSRSTEAFF. CDR3 nucleotide sequence: TGTGCCAGCTCACCGTTCACAGGGTCGCGTAGCACTGAAGCTTTCTTT. Supplemented by reference TRBV18 and TRBJ1-1, the full variable domain reads NAGVMQNPRHLVRRRGQEARLRCSPMKGHSHVYWYRQLPEEGLKFMVYLQKENIIDESGMPKERFSAEFPKEGPSILRIQQVVRGDSAAYFCASSPFTGSRSTEAFFGQGTRLTVV.

The genes are TRBV18 and TRBJ1-3, with 11 bases that match TRBD1. With V trimmed by 5 bases and J by 2 bases, 2 bases remained unmatched. Germline V gene sequence: CDR1 KGHSH, CDR2 LQKENI. The CDR3 has 15 amino acids. The chain's CDR3 is CASSADRGPGNTIYF. The CDR3 DNA follows: TGTGCCAGCTCAGCGGACAGGGGGCCTGGAAACACCATATATTTT.

This clone was counted a single time. This sequence joins TRBV4-3 and TRBJ2-7; TRBD1 is a possible D gene (5 bases). The CDR3 is 17 residues long. Germline CDR1 and CDR2: LGHNA and YSLEER. The ends were cut back, 0 bases at V and 4 bases at J, with 19 bases in the middle. CDR3 amino acids: CASSQDYVAGQLYEQYF. In DNA form, the CDR3 reads TGCGCCAGCAGCCAAGATTACGTGGCAGGGCAGTTGTACGAGCAGTACTTC.

This chain joins TRBV6-2 or TRBV6-3 and TRBJ2-1; 7 bases align to TRBD2. The V gene's germline CDR1 is MNHEY and CDR2 SVGEGT. V dropped 5 bases and J dropped 2; count of bases not matched to a gene: 9. The CDR3 has 16 amino acids. CDR3 in DNA: TGTGCCAGCAGTAGCTCCCATCGGGGGGCCTACAATGAGCAGTTCTTC. Protein: CASSSSHRGAYNEQFF.

The chain couples TRBV11-1 to TRBJ2-7, with a tentative D call TRBD1 (6 bases). V dropped 4 bases and J dropped 0 bases, with 13 bases sitting between them. Germline CDR1 is SGHAT and CDR2 is FQDESV (reference sequence). The CDR3 length is 15 residues. The CDR3 here is CASSSGQTGSYEQYF. The DNA for the CDR3 is TGTGCCAGCAGCTCAGGACAGACCGGCTCCTACGAGCAGTACTTC.

V and J are TRBV10-3 and TRBJ2-4; TRBD2 agrees at 9 bases. Germline V gene lookup returns CDR1 ENHRY and CDR2 SYGVKD. Trimming cost V 3 bases and J 6 bases; bases outside gene matches: 3. This CDR3 is built from 14 residues. The CDR3 sequence is CAISDGSGGNIQYF. CDR3 coding DNA: TGTGCCATCAGTGATGGTAGCGGGGGAAACATTCAGTACTTC.

The V and J genes are TRBV9 and TRBJ2-2; 10 nucleotides align to TRBD2. This CDR3 comprises 18 residues. From germline, CDR1 is SGDLS and CDR2 YYNGEE. Trimming removed 0 bases from V and 2 bases from J; junction bases left unmatched: 7. The CDR3 DNA reads TGTGCCAGCAGCGTAGGGACTAGCGGACATGCTAACACCGGGGAGCTGTTTTTT. Translation: CASSVGTSGHANTGELFF.

The genes are TRBV7-2 and TRBJ2-2, with a tentative D call TRBD2 (7 bases). Trimming took 1 base from V and 1 from J, leaving 10 bases between them. CDR3 size: 16 residues. Germline values: CDR1 SGHTA, CDR2 FQGNSA. CDR3 protein: CASSLVGGLNTGELFF. The CDR3 DNA reads as TGTGCCAGCAGCTTAGTGGGGGGGCTGAACACCGGGGAGCTGTTTTTT.

The rearrangement joins TRBV5-1 to TRBJ2-1, with D tentatively TRBD1 (6 bases). The V end lost 0 bases, the J end lost 6 bases, and 13 bases lay between the germline ends. The CDR3 contains 15 residues. The germline gives CDR1 SGHRS, CDR2 YFSETQ. CDR3 amino acids: CASSLARGFSNEQFF. CDR3 nucleotide sequence: TGCGCCAGCAGCTTGGCCAGGGGTTTTAGCAATGAGCAGTTCTTC.

The rearrangement links TRBV5-1 to TRBJ1-1; possibly TRBD1 for D (5 bases). This CDR3 contains 13 residues. Germline-derived CDR1 and CDR2 are SGHRS and YFSETQ. Trimming took off 4 bases at V and 2 bases at J, with 9 bases between the two ends. The CDR3, as DNA: TGCGCCAGCAGCATCAGGGATAACACTGAAGCTTTCTTT. As protein: CASSIRDNTEAFF.

The CDR3 bases are TGTGCCAGCAGCTGGACAGGGAATAGCGGGGGGAACAATGAGCAGTTCTTC. It translates to CASSWTGNSGGNNEQFF. This chain links TRBV11-3 with TRBJ2-1, with 10 bases aligning to TRBD2. This CDR3 contains 17 residues. With V trimmed by 4 bases and J by 5 bases, 11 bases remained unmatched. Germline V CDR1 and CDR2: SGHNT, YENEEA.